The 4 T cell receptor beta chains listed next were all sequenced from one sample in a study of T cells in Graves' hyperthyroidism and ophthalmopathy. RNA transcripts provided the source from which TCR beta CDR3 regions were amplified. The TCR CDR3 first-round RT-PCR relied on the HTBI primer set. TCRdb used MiXCR to reprocess the multiplex PCR reads, holding one entry per CDR3 protein. The sample lists about 570,000 distinct CDR3 sequences; 12% to 15% were seen once. Specimen: blood. The receptors stem from a woman aged 40-49 years with Graves' hyperthyroidism.

There are a few counts of this clonotype. Germline and junction disagree at one end, which may indicate a read error. J is TRBJ2-5 and V is TRBV3-1, with 10 positions matching TRBD2. In germline, CDR1 is LGHDT, CDR2 YNNKEL (reference sequence). This CDR3 spans 18 amino acids. The chain's CDR3 is CASSLFLAGAGLQETQYF. CDR3 DNA sequence: TGCGCCAGCAGCCTCTTTCTAGCGGGAGCGGGCCTCCAAGAGACCCAGTACTTC.

The V gene is TRBV29-1, the J gene TRBJ2-5, with D possibly matching TRBD1 (6 bases). Germline loops: CDR1 SQVTM, CDR2 ANQGSEA. The CDR3 runs 11 residues. V was shortened by 4 bases and J by 7 bases, with 10 bases between the two germline ends. The CDR3 loop reads CSVAQGRTQYF. CDR3 nucleotides: TGCAGCGTTGCACAGGGAAGGACCCAGTACTTC.

The chain employs TRBV27 and TRBJ2-7, with D unresolved. Between the trimmed V and J ends, which lost 7 bases and 0 bases, there was a span of 13 bases. CDR3 length: 14 residues. CDR1 and CDR2 from the germline V gene are MNHEY and SMNVEV (reference sequence). The CDR3, as DNA: TGTGCCAGCACCCGGTGGAGTGGCTCCTACGAGCAGTACTTC. Residues: CASTRWSGSYEQYF.

V gene TRBV30 combines with J gene TRBJ2-7; 7 bases are shared with TRBD2. Germline CDR1 is GTSNPN and CDR2 is SVGIG (reference sequence). The CDR3 has 11 amino acids. The CDR3 sequence: CSGGRGAEQYF. CDR3 DNA: TGTAGCGGTGGGAGGGGTGCCGAGCAGTACTTC.